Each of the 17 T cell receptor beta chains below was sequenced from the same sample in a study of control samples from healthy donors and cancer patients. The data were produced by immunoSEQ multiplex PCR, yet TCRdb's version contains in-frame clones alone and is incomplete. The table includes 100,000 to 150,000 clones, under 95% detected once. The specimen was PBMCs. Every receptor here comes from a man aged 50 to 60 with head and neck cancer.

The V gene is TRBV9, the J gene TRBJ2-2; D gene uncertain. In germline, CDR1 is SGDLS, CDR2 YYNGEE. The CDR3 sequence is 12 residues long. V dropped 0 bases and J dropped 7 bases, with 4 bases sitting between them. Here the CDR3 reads CASSVGIGELFF. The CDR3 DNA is TGTGCCAGCAGCGTAGGAATCGGGGAGCTGTTTTTT.

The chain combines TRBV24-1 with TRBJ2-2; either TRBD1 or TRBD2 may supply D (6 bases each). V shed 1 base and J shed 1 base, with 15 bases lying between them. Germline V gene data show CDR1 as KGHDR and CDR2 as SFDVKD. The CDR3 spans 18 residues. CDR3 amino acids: CATSDLWLEGQNTGELFF. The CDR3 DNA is TGTGCCACCAGTGATTTATGGTTGGAGGGACAGAACACCGGGGAGCTGTTTTTT.

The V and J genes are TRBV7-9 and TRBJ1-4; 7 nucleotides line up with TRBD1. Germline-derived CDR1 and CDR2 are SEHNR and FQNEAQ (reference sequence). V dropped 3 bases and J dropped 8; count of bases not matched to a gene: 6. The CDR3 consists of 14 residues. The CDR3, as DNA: TGTGCCAGCAGCTTTACAGGGGCCTGGGAAAAACTGTTTTTT. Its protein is CASSFTGAWEKLFF.

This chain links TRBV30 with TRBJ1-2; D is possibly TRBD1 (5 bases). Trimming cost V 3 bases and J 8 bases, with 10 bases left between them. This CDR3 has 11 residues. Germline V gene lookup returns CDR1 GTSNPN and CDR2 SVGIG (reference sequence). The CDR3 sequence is CAWSPGPGYTF. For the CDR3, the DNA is TGTGCCTGGAGCCCGGGGCCGGGCTACACCTTC. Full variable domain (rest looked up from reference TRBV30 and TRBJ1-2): SQTIHQWPATLVQPVGSPLSLECTVEGTSNPNLYWYRQAAGRGLQLLFYSVGIGQISSEVPQNLSASRPQDRQFILSSKKLLLSDSGFYLCAWSPGPGYTFGSGTRLTVV.

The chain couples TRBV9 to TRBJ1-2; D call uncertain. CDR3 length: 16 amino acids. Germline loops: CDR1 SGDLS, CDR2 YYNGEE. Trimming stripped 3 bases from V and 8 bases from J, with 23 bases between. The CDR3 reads CASSGSRDPQREGYTF. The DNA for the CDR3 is TGTGCCAGCAGCGGATCCCGGGATCCCCAACGGGAGGGCTACACCTTC.

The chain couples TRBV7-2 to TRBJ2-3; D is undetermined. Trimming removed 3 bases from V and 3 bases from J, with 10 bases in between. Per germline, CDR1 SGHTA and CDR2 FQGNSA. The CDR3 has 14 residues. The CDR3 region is CASSLYQKTDTQYF. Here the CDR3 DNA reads TGTGCCAGCAGCTTGTACCAGAAGACAGATACGCAGTATTTT.

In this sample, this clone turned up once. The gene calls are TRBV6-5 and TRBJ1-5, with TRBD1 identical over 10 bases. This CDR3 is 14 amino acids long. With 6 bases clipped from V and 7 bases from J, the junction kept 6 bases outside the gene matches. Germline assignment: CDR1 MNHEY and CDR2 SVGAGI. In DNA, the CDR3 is TGTGCCAGCAGGGACAGGGGGAGGCGGCAGCCCCAGCATTTT. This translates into CASRDRGRRQPQHF.

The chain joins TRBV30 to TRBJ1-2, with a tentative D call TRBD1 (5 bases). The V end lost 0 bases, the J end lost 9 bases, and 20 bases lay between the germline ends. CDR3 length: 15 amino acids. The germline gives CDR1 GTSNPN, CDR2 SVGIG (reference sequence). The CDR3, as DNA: TGTGCCTGGAGTGTAGACCTCATCCAGGGTACGAGCTACACCTTC. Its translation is CAWSVDLIQGTSYTF.

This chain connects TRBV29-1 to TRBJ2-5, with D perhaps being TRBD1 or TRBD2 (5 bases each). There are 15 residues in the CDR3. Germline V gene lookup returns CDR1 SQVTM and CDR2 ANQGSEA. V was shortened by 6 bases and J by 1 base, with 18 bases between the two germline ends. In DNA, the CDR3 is TGCAGCGTAACCTTACTTCCGGGACGCCAAGAGACCCAGTACTTC. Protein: CSVTLLPGRQETQYF. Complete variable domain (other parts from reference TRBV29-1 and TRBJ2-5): SAVISQKPSRDICQRGTSLTIQCQVDSQVTMMFWYRQQPGQSLTLIATANQGSEATYESGFVIDKFPISRPNLTFSTLTVSNMSPEDSSIYLCSVTLLPGRQETQYFGPGTRLLVL.

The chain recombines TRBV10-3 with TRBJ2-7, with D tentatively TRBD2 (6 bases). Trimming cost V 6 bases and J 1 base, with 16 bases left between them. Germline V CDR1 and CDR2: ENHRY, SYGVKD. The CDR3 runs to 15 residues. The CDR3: CAISPTAGRSYEQYF. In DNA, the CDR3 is TGTGCCATCAGCCCCACTGCGGGGAGGTCCTACGAGCAGTACTTC.

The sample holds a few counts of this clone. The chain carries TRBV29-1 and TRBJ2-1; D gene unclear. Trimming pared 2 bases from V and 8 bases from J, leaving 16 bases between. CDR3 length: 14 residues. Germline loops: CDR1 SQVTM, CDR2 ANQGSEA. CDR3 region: CSVERATRYDEQFF. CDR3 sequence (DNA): TGCAGCGTTGAAAGGGCAACACGTTATGATGAGCAGTTCTTC.

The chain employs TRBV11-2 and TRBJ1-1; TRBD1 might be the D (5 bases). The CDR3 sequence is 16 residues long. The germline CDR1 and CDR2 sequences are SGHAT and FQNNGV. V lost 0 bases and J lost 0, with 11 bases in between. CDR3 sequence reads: CASSLDLPGLNTEAFF. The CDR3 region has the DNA TGTGCCAGCAGCTTAGATTTGCCGGGGCTGAACACTGAAGCTTTCTTT.

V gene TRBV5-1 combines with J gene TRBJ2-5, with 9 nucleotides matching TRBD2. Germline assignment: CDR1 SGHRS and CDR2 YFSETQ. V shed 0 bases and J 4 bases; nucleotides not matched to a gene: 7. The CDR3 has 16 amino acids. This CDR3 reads CASSLGISGGTETQYF. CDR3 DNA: TGCGCCAGCAGCTTGGGCATAAGCGGGGGGACAGAGACCCAGTACTTC.

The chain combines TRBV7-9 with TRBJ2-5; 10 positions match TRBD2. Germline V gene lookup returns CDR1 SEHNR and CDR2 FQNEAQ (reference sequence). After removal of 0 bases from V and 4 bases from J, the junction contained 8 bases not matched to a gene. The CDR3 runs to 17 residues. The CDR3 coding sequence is TGTGCCAGCAGCTTAGCAGCGGGGGGGCCCGAAAGAGAGACCCAGTACTTC. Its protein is CASSLAAGGPERETQYF.

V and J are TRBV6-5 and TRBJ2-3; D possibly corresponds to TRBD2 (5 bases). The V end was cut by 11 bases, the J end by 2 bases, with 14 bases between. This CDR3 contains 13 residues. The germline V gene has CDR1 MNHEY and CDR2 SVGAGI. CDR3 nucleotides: TGTGCCGGCGGACTTCCCTTCACAGATACGCAGTATTTT. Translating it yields CAGGLPFTDTQYF.

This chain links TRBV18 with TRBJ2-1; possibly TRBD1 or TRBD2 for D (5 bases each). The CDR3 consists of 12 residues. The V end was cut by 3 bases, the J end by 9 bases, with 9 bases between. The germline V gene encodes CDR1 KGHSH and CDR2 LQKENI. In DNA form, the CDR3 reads TGTGCCAGCTCACCTGGGACGTCTGAGCAGTTCTTC. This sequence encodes CASSPGTSEQFF.

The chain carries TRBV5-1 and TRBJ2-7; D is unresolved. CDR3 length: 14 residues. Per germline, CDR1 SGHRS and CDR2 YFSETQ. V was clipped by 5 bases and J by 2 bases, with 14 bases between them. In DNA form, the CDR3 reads TGCGCCAGCAGGGGGAAGGGCGGAGCCTACGAGCAGTACTTC. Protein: CASRGKGGAYEQYF.